A selection of T cell receptor beta chains follows, all from one sample in a study of human T cells and chemical hapten exposure. TCRdb re-called the RACE reads through MiXCR, storing one row per CDR3 protein. Found here are about 84,000 distinct CDR3 sequences, about 9.4% of them singletons; the top ten hold approximately 5%. Sequencing was performed on whole blood, taken in connection with sensitization to the hapten diphenylcyclopropenone (DPC). The origin of the receptors is a woman in her 50s with alopecia areata. Some clones in this sample may be carry-over from other donors' samples. CDR3s include the opening cysteine and the closing phenylalanine or tryptophan. D genes are given only for firm matches. Clone size is not always given. Where it is, it says once, few, many or a class for expanded clones.

d_call: TRBD1
clone_size: NA
v_call: TRBV9
j_call: TRBJ2-6
cdr3_aa: CASSNRDRGSGANVLTF
cdr3_nt: TGTGCCAGCAGCAACCGGGACAGGGGCTCTGGGGCCAACGTCCTGACTTTC

d_call: NA
clone_size: many
v_call: TRBV20-1
j_call: TRBJ1-3
cdr3_aa: CSARDRKFSGNTIYF
cdr3_nt: TGCAGTGCTAGAGATCGAAAATTCTCTGGAAACACCATATATTTT

d_call: NA
clone_size: NA
v_call: TRBV2
j_call: TRBJ2-3
cdr3_aa: CASPKGLVSTDTQYF
cdr3_nt: TGTGCCAGCCCAAAGGGACTCGTTAGCACAGATACGCAGTATTTT

d_call: NA
clone_size: few
v_call: TRBV20-1
j_call: TRBJ2-3
cdr3_aa: CSARDGSSDPVDTQYF
cdr3_nt: TGCAGTGCTAGAGATGGGTCGTCGGACCCAGTGGATACGCAGTATTTT

d_call: TRBD1
clone_size: many
v_call: TRBV6-5
j_call: TRBJ1-2
cdr3_aa: CASSYSRLGTGPNYGYTF
cdr3_nt: TGTGCCAGCAGTTACTCGAGGCTCGGGACAGGTCCTAACTATGGCTACACCTTC

d_call: NA
clone_size: NA
v_call: TRBV9
j_call: TRBJ2-2
cdr3_aa: CASSVTGNTGELFF
cdr3_nt: TGTGCCAGCAGCGTGACAGGGAACACCGGGGAGCTGTTTTTT

d_call: TRBD1
clone_size: NA
v_call: TRBV12-5
j_call: TRBJ1-4
cdr3_aa: CASAPTGRYEKLFF
cdr3_nt: TGTGCTAGTGCCCCGACAGGGAGGTATGAAAAACTGTTTTTT

d_call: TRBD1
clone_size: many
v_call: TRBV29-1
j_call: TRBJ2-7
cdr3_aa: CSVKTGSIHEQYF
cdr3_nt: TGCAGCGTGAAGACAGGGAGTATCCACGAGCAGTACTTC

d_call: TRBD1
clone_size: NA
v_call: TRBV20-1
j_call: TRBJ1-1
cdr3_aa: CSGDRGRTEAFF
cdr3_nt: TGCAGTGGGGACAGGGGGCGAACTGAAGCTTTCTTT

d_call: TRBD1
clone_size: NA
v_call: TRBV12-3/TRBV12-4
j_call: TRBJ2-7
cdr3_aa: CASSNRQGRSDEQYF
cdr3_nt: TGTGCCAGCAGTAACCGACAGGGGAGGAGCGACGAGCAGTACTTC

d_call: NA
clone_size: few
v_call: TRBV27
j_call: TRBJ2-7
cdr3_aa: CASKIAASYEQYF
cdr3_nt: TGTGCCAGCAAAATAGCGGCTTCCTACGAGCAGTACTTC

d_call: TRBD1
clone_size: NA
v_call: TRBV28
j_call: TRBJ1-1
cdr3_aa: CASRHRGRAPEAFF
cdr3_nt: TGTGCCAGCAGACACAGGGGCCGGGCCCCCGAAGCTTTCTTT

d_call: NA
clone_size: NA
v_call: TRBV7-8
j_call: TRBJ2-3
cdr3_aa: CASSLVPGLRGDTQYF
cdr3_nt: TGTGCCAGCAGCTTAGTTCCGGGACTCAGGGGAGATACGCAGTATTTT

d_call: TRBD2
clone_size: many
v_call: TRBV6-5
j_call: TRBJ2-5
cdr3_aa: CASSSWGSGSQETQYF
cdr3_nt: TGTGCCAGCAGTTCCTGGGGTAGCGGGAGCCAAGAGACCCAGTACTTC

d_call: NA
clone_size: few
v_call: TRBV27
j_call: TRBJ2-3
cdr3_aa: CASSFFSGPDTQYF
cdr3_nt: TGTGCCAGCAGTTTTTTTAGCGGTCCAGATACGCAGTATTTT

d_call: TRBD2
clone_size: NA
v_call: TRBV12-5
j_call: TRBJ2-4
cdr3_aa: CASGLNPGGTKNIQYF
cdr3_nt: TGTGCTAGTGGTTTGAACCCGGGAGGGACCAAAAACATTCAGTACTTC

d_call: TRBD2
clone_size: many
v_call: TRBV9
j_call: TRBJ2-1
cdr3_aa: CASSVVSGRGYNEQFF
cdr3_nt: TGTGCCAGCAGCGTAGTTAGCGGGAGGGGATACAATGAGCAGTTCTTC

d_call: NA
clone_size: NA
v_call: TRBV6-1
j_call: TRBJ2-1
cdr3_aa: CASWATNEQFF
cdr3_nt: TGTGCCAGTTGGGCAACCAATGAGCAGTTCTTC

d_call: NA
clone_size: NA
v_call: TRBV5-6
j_call: TRBJ2-7
cdr3_aa: CASSLVAGQPLEQYF
cdr3_nt: TGTGCCAGCAGCTTGGTCGCGGGACAACCCCTCGAGCAGTACTTC

d_call: TRBD2
clone_size: many
v_call: TRBV6-6
j_call: TRBJ2-1
cdr3_aa: CASRPERGTYNEQFF
cdr3_nt: TGTGCCAGCAGACCGGAGCGGGGTACCTACAATGAGCAGTTCTTC

d_call: NA
clone_size: few
v_call: TRBV19
j_call: TRBJ2-5
cdr3_aa: CASSLTEVAETQYF
cdr3_nt: TGTGCCAGTAGCCTAACGGAGGTAGCGGAGACCCAGTACTTC

d_call: TRBD2
clone_size: NA
v_call: TRBV27
j_call: TRBJ2-2
cdr3_aa: CASSPRGGRRTGELFF
cdr3_nt: TGTGCCAGCAGCCCCCGGGGCGGGAGAAGAACCGGGGAGCTGTTTTTT

d_call: NA
clone_size: few
v_call: TRBV7-2
j_call: TRBJ2-3
cdr3_aa: CASSLGGGPTDTQYF
cdr3_nt: TGTGCCAGCAGCTTAGGAGGAGGTCCCACAGATACGCAGTATTTT

d_call: NA
clone_size: NA
v_call: TRBV24-1
j_call: TRBJ2-1
cdr3_aa: CATSDSAAISYNEQFF
cdr3_nt: TGTGCCACCAGTGATTCGGCCGCGATCTCCTACAATGAGCAGTTCTTC

d_call: NA
clone_size: many
v_call: TRBV20-1
j_call: TRBJ2-5
cdr3_aa: CSARTGYKRTQYF
cdr3_nt: TGCAGTGCTAGGACAGGCTACAAGAGAACCCAGTACTTC

d_call: TRBD2
clone_size: many
v_call: TRBV27
j_call: TRBJ2-1
cdr3_aa: CASSFRREFYNEQFF
cdr3_nt: TGTGCCAGCAGTTTTCGGCGGGAGTTCTACAATGAGCAGTTCTTC

d_call: NA
clone_size: NA
v_call: TRBV29-1
j_call: TRBJ1-1
cdr3_aa: CSVVGTLGGSEAFF
cdr3_nt: TGCAGCGTTGTCGGGACACTCGGTGGATCCGAAGCTTTCTTT

d_call: TRBD1
clone_size: many
v_call: TRBV14
j_call: TRBJ2-7
cdr3_aa: CASSQGQGYFYEQYF
cdr3_nt: TGTGCCAGCAGCCAAGGACAGGGATATTTCTACGAGCAGTACTTC

d_call: NA
clone_size: many
v_call: TRBV20-1
j_call: TRBJ1-5
cdr3_aa: CSADGQFNQPQHF
cdr3_nt: TGCAGTGCTGACGGACAGTTCAATCAGCCCCAGCATTTT

d_call: NA
clone_size: many
v_call: TRBV19
j_call: TRBJ2-4
cdr3_aa: CASTPTSLGGTKNIQYF
cdr3_nt: TGTGCCAGTACCCCAACCTCCCTAGGGGGGACCAAAAACATTCAGTACTTC

d_call: TRBD1
clone_size: NA
v_call: TRBV11-2
j_call: TRBJ2-1
cdr3_aa: CASSITSGTGDNEQFF
cdr3_nt: TGTGCCAGCAGCATCACTTCCGGGACAGGTGACAATGAGCAGTTCTTC

d_call: NA
clone_size: NA
v_call: TRBV14
j_call: TRBJ2-2
cdr3_aa: CASSQAAGMRTGELFF
cdr3_nt: TGTGCCAGCAGCCAAGCTGCGGGAATGAGGACCGGGGAGCTGTTTTTT

d_call: NA
clone_size: many
v_call: TRBV7-2
j_call: TRBJ2-3
cdr3_aa: CASSFQGRTDTQYF
cdr3_nt: TGTGCCAGCAGCTTCCAGGGGAGAACAGATACGCAGTATTTT

d_call: TRBD1
clone_size: NA
v_call: TRBV28
j_call: TRBJ1-5
cdr3_aa: CASFTTGKSNQPQHF
cdr3_nt: TGTGCCAGCTTTACGACAGGGAAGAGCAATCAGCCCCAGCATTTT

d_call: NA
clone_size: NA
v_call: TRBV6-6
j_call: TRBJ1-6
cdr3_aa: CASSSVGNSPLHF
cdr3_nt: TGTGCCAGCAGTTCCGTCGGGAATTCACCCCTCCACTTT

d_call: NA
clone_size: many
v_call: TRBV20-1
j_call: TRBJ2-7
cdr3_aa: CSARDIGPGFHEQYF
cdr3_nt: TGCAGTGCTAGAGATATTGGGCCAGGGTTCCACGAGCAGTACTTC

d_call: TRBD1
clone_size: many
v_call: TRBV20-1
j_call: TRBJ2-7
cdr3_aa: CSARDLKTGTGNGEQYF
cdr3_nt: TGCAGTGCTAGAGATCTAAAAACCGGGACAGGAAACGGCGAGCAGTACTTC

d_call: TRBD2
clone_size: many
v_call: TRBV7-2
j_call: TRBJ2-5
cdr3_aa: CASSLYGGVQETQYF
cdr3_nt: TGTGCCAGCAGCTTATATGGGGGGGTCCAAGAGACCCAGTACTTC

d_call: TRBD2
clone_size: few
v_call: TRBV29-1
j_call: TRBJ2-3
cdr3_aa: CSGGTSRVTQYF
cdr3_nt: TGCAGCGGCGGGACTAGTCGTGTTACGCAGTATTTT

d_call: NA
clone_size: many
v_call: TRBV28
j_call: TRBJ1-5
cdr3_aa: CASRDDYRQGLNQPQHF
cdr3_nt: TGTGCCAGCAGGGATGATTATAGGCAGGGACTGAATCAGCCCCAGCATTTT

d_call: NA
clone_size: many
v_call: TRBV5-1
j_call: TRBJ2-2
cdr3_aa: CASSLEANTGELFF
cdr3_nt: TGCGCCAGCAGCTTGGAAGCTAACACCGGGGAGCTGTTTTTT

d_call: NA
clone_size: many
v_call: TRBV5-1
j_call: TRBJ2-4
cdr3_aa: CASSLNVRGASNIQYF
cdr3_nt: TGCGCCAGCAGCTTGAATGTCCGGGGTGCCTCGAACATTCAGTACTTC